The rows below give T cell receptor beta chains drawn from one sample of a study of blood T cell repertoires in COVID-19. Libraries were prepared by immunoSEQ multiplex PCR; TCRdb keeps only in-frame clonotypes and omits some of them. The sample has 200,000 to 250,000 clones; 86% are singletons. Sequencing was performed on PBMCs or T cells enriched from blood (not recorded which). The source is a woman aged 50 to 60 in a cohort exposed to, infected with or recovered from COVID-19 (not recorded which). Each CDR3 is given with its conserved first and last residue. A D gene is named only where the DNA matches it firmly. Size tells how often a clone was seen (once, few, many) or the class of an expanded clone, and some rows leave it out.

D: -
V: TRBV28
size: -
J: TRBJ2-7
CDR3: CASNVKFGEQYF
DNA: TGTGCCAGTAACGTAAAATTCGGGGAGCAGTACTTC

D: TRBD1
V: TRBV7-3
size: -
J: TRBJ2-2
CDR3: CASRSSGTGNTGELFF
DNA: TGTGCCAGCAGAAGCTCCGGGACAGGGAACACCGGGGAGCTGTTTTTT

D: TRBD1
V: TRBV27
size: -
J: TRBJ1-1
CDR3: CASSVTGGLGNTEAFF
DNA: TGTGCCAGCAGTGTCACAGGGGGACTTGGTAACACTGAAGCTTTCTTT

D: TRBD2
V: TRBV7-9
size: few
J: TRBJ2-7
CDR3: CASSNRLAGTGEQYF
DNA: TGTGCCAGCTCCAATCGACTAGCGGGGACCGGGGAGCAGTACTTC

D: TRBD2
V: TRBV4-3
size: -
J: TRBJ2-7
CDR3: CASSLLRGGEQYF
DNA: TGCGCCAGCAGCCTCCTACGGGGGGGCGAGCAGTACTTC

D: TRBD1
V: TRBV30
size: -
J: TRBJ1-2
CDR3: CAWSAGTGQRANYGYTF
DNA: TGTGCCTGGAGTGCTGGGACAGGACAACGGGCTAACTATGGCTACACCTTC

D: -
V: TRBV7-9
size: -
J: TRBJ1-6
CDR3: CASKSWETINSPLHF
DNA: TGTGCCAGCAAGTCTTGGGAGACTATTAATTCACCCCTCCACTTT

D: -
V: TRBV5-4
size: once
J: TRBJ1-2
CDR3: CASSSSGEYYGYTF
DNA: TGTGCCAGCAGCTCTTCAGGGGAATACTATGGCTACACCTTC

D: TRBD1
V: TRBV7-9
size: -
J: TRBJ1-1
CDR3: CASSVGQGDETEAFF
DNA: TGTGCCAGCAGCGTGGGACAGGGGGATGAAACTGAAGCTTTCTTT

D: TRBD2
V: TRBV10-2
size: -
J: TRBJ2-5
CDR3: CASSARGGRETQYF
DNA: TGCGCCAGCAGTGCTCGCGGGGGGCGGGAGACCCAGTACTTC

D: TRBD1
V: TRBV7-2
size: once
J: TRBJ1-1
CDR3: CASSLDHTGTVPRAFF
DNA: TGTGCCAGCAGCTTGGACCACACCGGGACAGTCCCGAGGGCTTTCTTT

D: -
V: TRBV7-9
size: -
J: TRBJ2-3
CDR3: CASSLGAGDTQYF
DNA: TGTGCCAGCAGCTTAGGGGCAGGAGATACGCAGTATTTT

D: TRBD1
V: TRBV18
size: -
J: TRBJ1-2
CDR3: CASSPRQGDNYGYTF
DNA: TGTGCCAGCTCACCAAGACAGGGCGACAACTATGGCTACACCTTC

D: TRBD1
V: TRBV7-3
size: -
J: TRBJ2-2
CDR3: CASTGQGNTGELFF
DNA: TGTGCCAGCACCGGACAGGGGAACACCGGGGAGCTGTTTTTT

D: -
V: TRBV28
size: -
J: TRBJ1-4
CDR3: CASSLLAGFEKLFF
DNA: TGTGCCAGCAGTTTATTAGCAGGGTTTGAAAAACTGTTTTTT

D: TRBD2
V: TRBV28
size: -
J: TRBJ2-7
CDR3: CASSSRGDGEQYF
DNA: TGTGCCAGCAGCTCCCGGGGGGACGGAGAGCAGTACTTC

D: TRBD1
V: TRBV5-4
size: -
J: TRBJ1-2
CDR3: CASSPKGGSTIGYTF
DNA: TGTGCCAGCAGCCCTAAAGGGGGCAGTACTATTGGCTACACCTTC

D: TRBD1
V: TRBV2
size: -
J: TRBJ2-1
CDR3: CARKTGGRYNEQFF
DNA: TGTGCCAGAAAGACAGGGGGCAGGTACAATGAGCAGTTCTTC

D: -
V: TRBV7-2
size: -
J: TRBJ1-1
CDR3: CASSTQQGRGTEAFF
DNA: TGTGCCAGCAGCACCCAACAGGGCCGGGGCACTGAAGCTTTCTTT

D: TRBD1
V: TRBV5-1
size: -
J: TRBJ1-4
CDR3: CASSLQGVEEKLFF
DNA: TGCGCCAGCAGCCTACAGGGGGTGGAAGAAAAACTGTTTTTT

D: -
V: TRBV29-1
size: -
J: TRBJ1-1
CDR3: CSGTEYPEAFF
DNA: TGCAGCGGGACAGAATATCCTGAAGCTTTCTTT

D: -
V: TRBV4-2
size: -
J: TRBJ2-3
CDR3: CASSQAVSTDTQYF
DNA: TGTGCCAGCAGCCAAGCGGTCAGCACAGATACGCAGTATTTT

D: TRBD1
V: TRBV7-3
size: -
J: TRBJ2-7
CDR3: CASSLTVDRGGDEQYF
DNA: TGTGCCAGCAGCTTGACCGTCGACAGGGGAGGAGACGAGCAGTACTTC

D: -
V: TRBV2
size: -
J: TRBJ1-4
CDR3: CASSDRGQLKLFF
DNA: TGTGCCAGCAGTGACCGAGGACAGCTAAAACTGTTTTTT